This T cell receptor (beta chain) was identified in a study of T cells in Graves' hyperthyroidism and ophthalmopathy (dated by TCRdb to the late 2010s). Background on the whole study: Peripheral blood samples were taken at initial diagnosis, before any treatment was given. TCR V-J signatures able to tell the groups apart were searched for in a discovery cohort of some 100 patients, of whom around 42 had Graves' ophthalmopathy and under 65 had stable Graves' hyperthyroidism. Thyroid tissue and blood T-cell repertoires from about 6 Graves' hyperthyroidism patients were also compared in the study. An independent validation cohort of fewer than 20 hyperthyroidism patients and about 15 patients who later progressed to ophthalmopathy tested prospective prediction of ophthalmopathy. The paper describes TCR Vbeta CDR3 sequencing of around 140 peripheral blood samples, made up of 43 ophthalmopathy patients, 70 to 80 hyperthyroidism patients and roughly 17 progressor patients. After blood sampling, hyperthyroidism patients were treated with methimazole at a starting dose of 30 mg daily, and ophthalmopathy patients were treated with high-dose intravenous methylprednisolone. The 95 to 100 discovery patients were randomly split 7:3 into training and test sets.

General study outcomes and caveats: In cross-validation, a model built on a 13 V-J signature told ophthalmopathy apart from stable hyperthyroidism with just under 90% sensitivity and approximately 84% specificity, and in testing the same model reached 80%/75%. Most expanded thyroid clonotypes (frequency above 0.001) were also detected in blood, suggesting blood repertoires may reflect thyroid immune responses. No statistical method was used to set the sample size in advance, and investigators knew the group allocation. In validation, the model predicted progression to ophthalmopathy with roughly 70% sensitivity and less than 75% specificity, a median of about six months before onset.

The TCR beta CDR3 regions were amplified from the RNA transcripts. The first round of RT-PCR for the TCR CDR3 was performed with the HTBI primer set and the Qiagen OneStep RT-PCR kit. The libraries were constructed in a second round of multiplex PCR and then size-selected and purified. Paired-end sequencing of the libraries was performed with 100 bp reads on an Illumina HiSeq2000. Turning to the authors' computational methods: SOAPnuke was used to process the raw data, throwing out any read that contained adapters or uncalled bases, had a mean Phred below 15, or lacked an exact constant-primer or identifier match. COPE v1.2.5 was used to merge high-quality paired reads, and clonotypes were defined as unique nucleotide sequences. MiTCR v1.1 was used to align the clonotypes against IMGT TRBV, TRBD and TRBJ reference segments. The analysis included only V-J combinations with a frequency above 0.0001, which together covered around 99% of the repertoires. A TCS score was defined as the ratio between F50 (clonal expansion) and ExV (chaos), using BLOSUM62-based TCRdist between CDR3 peptides within each V-J. Welch's t-statistics and random forest reduced just over 500 V-J features to 10 to 15, which were used in a naive Bayes classifier (R e1071). The similarity between thyroid and blood repertoires was quantified using the Morisita-Horn index. TCRdb applied fastp at Q25 and MiXCR to the public reads, then kept only in-frame beta chains. CDR3 protein sequences are deduplicated, and each keeps its most common genes and DNA. It is TCRdb's table, rather than the study itself, that gives the V and J calls and clone size. The sample yields hundreds of thousands of distinct CDR3 sequences; roughly 14% were counted once. The ten largest clones represent approximately 4.3% of the sample.

Inclusive of the bounding cysteine and phenylalanine, the CDR3 is 17 residues long. Only CDR3 DNA is held: 51 bases, read in frame from base 1. Deletion took 0 bases off V and 2 bases off J, with a span of 14 bases between the germline ends. CDR1 LNHNV and CDR2 YYDKDF were looked up in the germline V gene (reference sequence). As to this clonotype: Its antigen has not been determined. No much larger clone is present one base from it, and per-base qualities are unavailable.

Ophthalmopathy patients had moderately to severely active disease, with a Clinical Activity Score of 3 or more, a NOSPECS grade of 4 or more, and a disease duration of less than 3 months. The study excluded patients with uncontrolled infections, other autoimmune diseases, pregnancy or lactation. Diagnoses were based on clinical symptoms, serum thyroxine and TRAb, thyroid ultrasound and orbital computed tomography. PBMCs were separated from around 9.1 ml of fresh peripheral blood using Ficoll-Paque density gradient centrifugation. Total RNA was extracted with Trizol reagent, and quality was checked on an Agilent 2100 Bioanalyzer.

Recombination joined TRBV15 with TRBJ1-5; the D segment could be TRBD1, given 6 matching bases. This sequence originates from a woman in her forties with Graves' ophthalmopathy. The sequencing input was blood. Read as DNA, the sequence is TGTGCCACCAGCAGAGATCCGGGACACCTTGGCAATCAGCCCCAGCATTTT. This sequence encodes CATSRDPGHLGNQPQHF.